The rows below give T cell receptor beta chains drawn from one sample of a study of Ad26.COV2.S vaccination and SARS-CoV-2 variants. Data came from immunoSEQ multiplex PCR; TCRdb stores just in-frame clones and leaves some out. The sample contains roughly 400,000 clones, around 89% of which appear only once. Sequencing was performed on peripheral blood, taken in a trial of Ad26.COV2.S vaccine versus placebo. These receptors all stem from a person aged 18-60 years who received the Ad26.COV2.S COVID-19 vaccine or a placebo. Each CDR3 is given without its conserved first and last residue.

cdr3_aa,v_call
ASSSGLAGPPSTDTQY,TRBV5-1
ASSFLQGAFQETQY,TRBV7-2
ASSTGLRVRELF,TRBV19
ASSLDRVSNTQY,TRBV11-3
ASSPKRLAGNNEQF,TRBV5-1
ASSYQREGQETQY,TRBV28
AWDPGQGKNEQF,TRBV30
ATSSPSGTNEQF,TRBV24-1
ASSLGQGYEQF,TRBV5-1
ASSRHSGFSYEQY,TRBV7-6
ASSGGMDRASSPLH,TRBV5-4
ASSFYRGQETQY,TRBV28
ASSLEGGRGTGELF,TRBV5-5
ATSREVGSYEQY,TRBV15
ATSDFRETGDTQY,TRBV24-1
ASSFPPTDTQY,TRBV5-1
ASSQAGTGLTDTQY,TRBV3-1/TRBV3-2
ASGLGLAGTYEQY,TRBV12-5
ATSVRGPQETQY,TRBV24-1
ASSHPLGNTGELF,TRBV5-1
ASSIGVGSPLH,TRBV27
ASSLYLTTDTQY,TRBV7-2
ASSLVDRGVPDTQY,TRBV28
ASSLGGRGDEQY,TRBV5-1
ASSLGRTATNEKLF,TRBV5-5
AWSKGYGNTIY,TRBV30
ASSAPQVYGEAF,TRBV28
ASSKDSGYEQY,TRBV7-6
ASRLLAGDTGELF,TRBV6-4